This T cell receptor beta chain derives from a study of CD8+ T cells in alopecia areata. Background on the study: Twice daily, treated patients received 5 to 10 mg of oral tofacitinib. The study, taken as a whole, reports: Persistence in scalp and blood during tofacitinib was observed for many expanded lesional clones. Affected scalp, especially in alopecia totalis/universalis, had a higher clonality than normal scalp did.

Documented treatment: oral pan-JAK inhibitor, 5-10 mg twice daily. Extraction of RNA preceded its reverse transcription into cDNA, which served as the sequencing template. Here immunoSEQ multiplex PCR was the method, and the copy in TCRdb shows in-frame clones only, minus some. The sample includes some 150,000 clones, about 88% of them seen just once. Germline-derived CDR1 and CDR2 are GTSNPN and SVGIG (reference sequence). Trimming removed 0 bases from V and 4 bases from J; junction bases left unmatched: 5. CDR3 length: 14 amino acids. As to this clone: Its target is not known.

The sequence came from a human donor with alopecia areata. The chain uses TRBV30 and TRBJ2-7; TRBD1 aligns across 8 bases. This material consisted of CD8+ T cells sorted from blood, taken at week 4, from a patient treated with tofacitinib. CDR3 coding DNA: TGTGCCTGGAGTGTATATCAGGGGGCATACGAGCAGTACTTC. This translates into CAWSVYQGAYEQYF. Full variable domain (missing parts from reference TRBV30 and TRBJ2-7): SQTIHQWPATLVQPVGSPLSLECTVEGTSNPNLYWYRQAAGRGLQLLFYSVGIGQISSEVPQNLSASRPQDRQFILSSKKLLLSDSGFYLCAWSVYQGAYEQYFGPGTRLTVT.